This entry lists 5 T cell receptor beta chains sequenced from one sample in a study of T-cell reconstitution after alpha-beta-depleted transplantation in children. It was with unique molecular identifiers that the TCRbeta library was prepared. From the PCR reads, TCRdb called clonotypes with MiXCR, one entry per CDR3 protein. The table lists almost 500,000 distinct CDR3 sequences, around 12% of them singletons. The sequences come from PBMCs from the stem cell graft donor, collected from the stem cell graft. Every receptor here comes from a human donor who donated a stem cell graft to a child with combined immunodeficiency.

The chain couples TRBV7-7 to TRBJ2-1; TRBD1 matches at 9 bases. Germline-derived CDR1 and CDR2 are SSHAT and FNYEAQ (reference sequence). V dropped 5 bases and J dropped 9; count of bases not matched to a gene: 5. There are 13 residues in the CDR3. CDR3 loop: CASSHGTGSEQFF. In nucleotides, the CDR3 is TGTGCCAGCAGCCATGGGACAGGGAGTGAGCAGTTCTTC.

The J gene is TRBJ1-5, the V gene TRBV29-1; TRBD1 matches 8 bases. The CDR3 is made up of 13 amino acids. In germline, CDR1 is SQVTM, CDR2 ANQGSEA. With 7 bases clipped from V and 5 bases from J, the junction kept 7 bases outside the gene matches. CDR3 sequence (DNA): TGCAGCGCCTCGACAGGGGTCGATCAGCCCCAGCATTTT. Translating gives CSASTGVDQPQHF.

The rearrangement uses TRBV3-1 and TRBJ2-3; 11 bases line up with TRBD2. The germline V gene has CDR1 LGHDT and CDR2 YNNKEL (reference sequence). The length of the CDR3 is 16 residues. V was clipped by 2 bases and J by 2 bases; unmatched bases: 3. CDR3 protein: CASSQLGLAVTDTQYF. Here the CDR3 DNA reads TGTGCCAGCAGCCAATTGGGACTAGCGGTCACAGATACGCAGTATTTT.

The table lists this clonotype with a few counts. V usage is TRBV20-1 and J usage is TRBJ2-4; D is unresolved. Trimming shortened V by 0 bases and J by 6 bases, and 12 bases separated the two germline ends. Germline CDR1 DFQATT, CDR2 SNEGSKA (reference sequence). The CDR3 sequence is 14 residues long. The CDR3 nucleotides read TGCAGTGCTAGAGATCGGATCGGTAGAAACATTCAGTACTTC. This gives the protein CSARDRIGRNIQYF.

V and J are TRBV6-5 and TRBJ2-2; D perhaps matches TRBD2 (7 bases). Deletions cut 2 bases from V and 6 bases from J, with 13 bases between. CDR1 and CDR2 (germline): MNHEY, SVGAGI. The CDR3 is 15 residues long. The CDR3 loop is CASSYTRGGAGELFF. The CDR3 bases are TGTGCCAGCAGTTACACTAGGGGGGGGGCCGGGGAGCTGTTTTTT.